This is a list of T cell receptor beta chains from one sample in a study of blood T cells in healthy people across ages. TCRdb reprocessed the 5' RACE reads via MiXCR and lists one record per CDR3 protein. The table shows nearly 1 million distinct CDR3 sequences, with roughly 51% occurring only once. What was sequenced was blood. These receptors originate from a woman aged 55-69 years in good health. Each CDR3 is given with its conserved first and last residue. A D gene is named only where the DNA matches it firmly. Clone size appears in some rows only: once, few, many, or a class for an expanded clone.

abundance	v_gene	d_gene	j_gene	len	CDR3aa	CDR3nt
NA	TRBV20-1	NA	TRBJ1-4	15	CSATGGGPTNEKLFF	TGCAGTGCAACCGGGGGGGGCCCAACTAATGAAAAACTGTTTTTT
few	TRBV7-9	TRBD1	TRBJ2-7	18	CASSLTHVRDRGHREQYF	TGTGCCAGCAGCTTAACCCATGTCCGAGACAGGGGGCATCGGGAGCAGTACTTC
NA	TRBV28	NA	TRBJ2-1	11	CATTALNEQFF	TGTGCCACTACAGCCTTGAATGAGCAGTTCTTC
NA	TRBV29-1	NA	TRBJ2-1	16	CSVEDRSGARYNEQFF	TGCAGCGTTGAAGATCGGAGTGGAGCGCGCTACAATGAGCAGTTCTTC
NA	TRBV7-2	NA	TRBJ2-7	14	CASSSPTVTHEQYF	TGTGCCAGCAGCTCTCCAACCGTCACTCACGAGCAGTACTTC
few	TRBV4-2	NA	TRBJ2-7	15	CASSQEGEGNYEQYF	TGTGCCAGCAGCCAAGAGGGCGAGGGGAACTACGAGCAGTACTTC
few	TRBV2	NA	TRBJ1-2	16	CASSDPMRDNHYGYTF	TGTGCCAGCAGTGATCCAATGAGGGACAATCACTATGGCTACACCTTC
NA	TRBV18	NA	TRBJ2-7	12	CASAPDINEQYF	TGTGCCAGCGCACCAGACATAAACGAGCAGTACTTC
NA	TRBV7-9	TRBD2	TRBJ2-2	18	CASSLAFHPSGIDGELFF	TGTGCCAGCAGCTTAGCTTTTCATCCTAGCGGGATTGACGGGGAGCTGTTTTTT
few	TRBV21-1	NA	TRBJ2-1	17	CASRTSIGRLSYNEQFF	TGTGCCAGCAGAACCTCCATCGGCAGGTTGTCCTACAATGAGCAGTTCTTC
NA	TRBV6-2/TRBV6-3	NA	TRBJ2-7	16	CASSNPGAEMRYEQYF	TGTGCCAGCTCTAACCCTGGGGCAGAGATGCGCTACGAGCAGTACTTC
NA	TRBV11-2	NA	TRBJ2-5	14	CASSLTWDSNEQYF	TGTGCCAGCAGCTTAACGTGGGACTCCAATGAGCAGTACTTC
NA	TRBV7-9	NA	TRBJ1-1	14	CVSSLFEGGTEAFF	TGTGTCAGCAGCTTATTCGAGGGAGGCACTGAAGCTTTCTTT
NA	TRBV5-1	TRBD2	TRBJ2-7	18	CASSLRTSGILSSYEQYF	TGCGCCAGCAGCTTGCGGACTAGCGGGATACTTAGTTCCTACGAGCAGTACTTC
few	TRBV28	NA	TRBJ2-7	15	CASRAGGQSSYEQYF	TGTGCCAGCAGGGCCGGGGGACAGAGCTCCTACGAGCAGTACTTC
NA	TRBV7-2	NA	TRBJ2-3	14	CASSVVGHTDTQYF	TGTGCCAGCAGCGTAGTAGGTCACACAGATACGCAGTATTTT
NA	TRBV5-5	TRBD1	TRBJ2-5	14	CASSHPDRKETQYF	TGTGCCAGCAGCCACCCGGACAGGAAAGAGACCCAGTACTTC
NA	TRBV7-2	NA	TRBJ2-5	13	CASSQGGRETQYF	TGTGCCAGCAGCCAAGGTGGGAGAGAGACCCAGTACTTC
few	TRBV7-2	TRBD1	TRBJ2-7	15	CASSTGTGTYYEQYF	TGTGCCAGCAGCACCGGGACAGGGACCTACTACGAGCAGTACTTC
NA	TRBV20-1	NA	TRBJ2-1	11	CSAGHGGEQFF	TGCAGTGCTGGTCACGGGGGTGAGCAGTTCTTC
NA	TRBV29-1	NA	TRBJ2-7	13	CSVGGVLAYEQYF	TGCAGCGTTGGTGGGGTTCTCGCCTACGAGCAGTACTTC
NA	TRBV29-1	TRBD2	TRBJ2-5	14	CSVGEPLAAETQYF	TGCAGCGTTGGAGAGCCACTAGCGGCAGAGACCCAGTACTTC
many	TRBV28	NA	TRBJ2-7	11	CASSPYYEQYF	TGTGCCAGCAGTCCTTACTACGAGCAGTACTTC
NA	TRBV9	TRBD1	TRBJ2-7	14	CASSVGGQVHEQYF	TGTGCCAGCAGCGTAGGGGGACAGGTCCACGAGCAGTACTTC
NA	TRBV5-4	NA	TRBJ2-4	15	CASSLSGVAKNIQYF	TGTGCCAGCAGCTTGTCAGGGGTGGCCAAAAACATTCAGTACTTC
NA	TRBV7-8	NA	TRBJ2-1	18	CASSSPDWGRSSYNEQFF	TGTGCCAGCAGCTCCCCCGACTGGGGACGGAGCTCCTACAATGAGCAGTTCTTC
few	TRBV20-1	TRBD2	TRBJ2-3	15	CSARDRGGPTDTQYF	TGCAGTGCTAGAGATCGGGGGGGGCCGACGGATACGCAGTATTTT